The 26 T cell receptor beta chains below were found in one sample sequenced in a study of identical twins. TCRdb reprocessed the 5' RACE reads with MiXCR, giving one entry per CDR3 protein. The repertoire has fewer than 450,000 distinct CDR3 sequences, approximately 10% of them found once; the top ten carry about 9.1%. The sequenced sample was naive T cells sorted from blood. The source is a woman in her forties or fifties in good health.

The chain combines TRBV10-3 with TRBJ2-1, with 9 bases fitting TRBD1. The J segment lost 6 bases and the V segment lost 6 bases, leaving 6 bases of the junction unmatched. The germline V gene encodes CDR1 ENHRY and CDR2 SYGVKD. The CDR3 consists of 14 residues. The CDR3 bases are TGTGCCATCAGACGACAGGGGGTCATCAATGAGCAGTTCTTC. Its translation is CAIRRQGVINEQFF.

This clonotype occurred many times. The chain employs TRBV5-1 and TRBJ1-4; 8 bases fit TRBD1. Germline-derived CDR1 and CDR2 are SGHRS and YFSETQ. V lost 4 bases and J lost 7; bases outside the gene matches: 12. The CDR3 is 16 residues long. The CDR3 region is CASSPYLDREGEKLFF. CDR3 DNA: TGCGCCAGCAGCCCATACCTGGACAGGGAGGGTGAAAAACTGTTTTTT.

Many counts were recorded for this clonotype. The chain uses TRBV20-1 and TRBJ1-2; D is unresolved. There are 13 residues in the CDR3. Germline V lookup: CDR1 DFQATT, CDR2 SNEGSKA (reference sequence). V dropped 0 bases and J dropped 8 bases, with 13 bases sitting between them. The CDR3 bases are TGCAGTGCTAGAGATCCCCAGTCTTCAGGCTACACCTTC. It translates to CSARDPQSSGYTF.

This chain connects TRBV20-1 to TRBJ1-5; D unclear. This CDR3 is 13 amino acids long. Germline V gives CDR1 DFQATT, CDR2 SNEGSKA (reference sequence). V lost 0 bases and J lost 0, with 3 bases in between. The CDR3 reads CSAREHSNQPQHF. The CDR3 region has the DNA TGCAGTGCTAGAGAACATAGCAATCAGCCCCAGCATTTT.

This clonotype has a count of ten or more. The CDR3 DNA is TGCGCCAGCAGCCAAGTGGGACTAGCGGGATTCGAGCAGTACTTC. It codes for CASSQVGLAGFEQYF. This chain uses TRBV4-1 with TRBJ2-7, with 13 bases fitting TRBD2. This CDR3 has 15 amino acids. Looked up from germline, CDR1 is MGHRA and CDR2 is YSYEKL. With V trimmed by 1 base and J by 6 bases, 3 bases remained unmatched.

The chain carries TRBV12-5 and TRBJ1-5, with 7 bases aligning to TRBD1. The CDR3 loop spans 15 amino acids. J gave up 0 bases and V 5 bases, and 4 bases lay outside the gene matches. Germline values: CDR1 LGHNT, CDR2 FRNRAP. CDR3 protein: CASGRDRDSNQPQHF. In DNA, the CDR3 is TGTGCTAGTGGTAGGGACAGAGATAGCAATCAGCCCCAGCATTTT.

The rearrangement joins TRBV20-1 to TRBJ2-3, with D tentatively TRBD1 or TRBD2 (6 bases each). CDR3 length: 18 amino acids. CDR1 is DFQATT and CDR2 is SNEGSKA in the germline V gene (reference sequence). The V gene lost 0 bases and the J gene lost 2 bases, with 21 bases spanning the gap. CDR3 region: CSARDRSGKGGTTDTQYF. The DNA for the CDR3 is TGCAGTGCTAGAGATCGAAGCGGAAAGGGGGGAACCACAGATACGCAGTATTTT.

The chain couples TRBV15 to TRBJ2-5; maybe TRBD2 (6 bases). The CDR3 sequence is 14 residues long. In germline, CDR1 is LNHNV, CDR2 YYDKDF (reference sequence). V was pared by 1 base and J by 4 bases, with 10 bases between. Written as DNA, the CDR3 is TGTGCCACCAGCAGAGGCCCAGCGGGAGAGACCCAGTACTTC. Protein product: CATSRGPAGETQYF.

This clonotype was found many times. The chain employs TRBV29-1 and TRBJ2-1, with a tentative D call TRBD2 (6 bases). From germline, CDR1 is SQVTM and CDR2 ANQGSEA. The CDR3 runs 16 residues. V was pared by 0 bases and J by 2 bases, with 14 bases between. The CDR3 sequence is CSVEDLAGRPYNEQFF. DNA of the CDR3: TGCAGCGTTGAAGATCTCGCGGGAAGGCCCTACAATGAGCAGTTCTTC.

This clonotype was recorded many times. The V gene is TRBV27, the J gene TRBJ2-1; the D call may be TRBD1 or TRBD2 (5 bases each). The germline V and J ends were trimmed by 3 bases and 4 bases, with 13 bases remaining between them. Germline-derived CDR1 and CDR2 are MNHEY and SMNVEV (reference sequence). The CDR3 length is 15 residues. The CDR3 is CASSFLGATYNEQFF. Here the CDR3 DNA reads TGTGCCAGCAGTTTCCTCGGGGCAACTTACAATGAGCAGTTCTTC.

This clonotype was picked up a small number of times. The genes are TRBV4-1 and TRBJ1-4, with no clear D. The CDR3 consists of 15 residues. Trimming removed 1 base at V and 0 bases at J, with 6 bases between. Germline V gives CDR1 MGHRA, CDR2 YSYEKL. For the CDR3, the DNA is TGCGCCAGCAGCCAAGGGAGGTCAACTAATGAAAAACTGTTTTTT. Residues: CASSQGRSTNEKLFF.

This clonotype appeared a few times. The chain combines TRBV12-3 or TRBV12-4 with TRBJ1-2; TRBD1 might be the D (5 bases). The CDR3 is made up of 13 amino acids. Trimming took 7 bases from V and 2 from J, leaving 11 bases between them. Here the CDR3 DNA reads TGTGCCAGCACGGGGGTACCCAACTATGGCTACACCTTC. The encoded protein is CASTGVPNYGYTF.

V is TRBV6-5 and J is TRBJ1-1; no clear D. The CDR3 sequence is 14 residues long. In germline, CDR1 is MNHEY, CDR2 SVGAGI. V was pared by 3 bases and J by 2 bases, with 10 bases between. CDR3 DNA: TGTGCCAGCAGTTATGCGTCGGCTAACACTGAAGCTTTCTTT. This encodes CASSYASANTEAFF.

Remarks on this clonotype: As the CDR3 is not closed by the conserved phenylalanine or tryptophan, this likely results from a read error. The chain couples TRBV6-5 to TRBJ1-1; D unresolved. V was clipped by 0 bases and J by 6 bases, with 8 bases between them. CDR1 is MNHEY, CDR2 SVGAGI, per germline. The CDR3 is 13 residues long. CDR3 nucleotide sequence: TGTGCCAGCAGTTACTCGGGGTTATCTGAAGCTTTCTGT. Amino acids: CASSYSGLSEAFC.

The chain is built from TRBV6-1 and TRBJ1-1; D unresolved. Trimming removed 7 bases at V and 0 bases at J, with 9 bases between. Germline-derived CDR1 and CDR2 are MNHNS and SASEGT. There are 13 residues in the CDR3. The CDR3 protein is CASTVFMNTEAFF. CDR3 nucleotide sequence: TGTGCCAGCACGGTCTTTATGAACACTGAAGCTTTCTTT.

The chain combines TRBV11-2 with TRBJ2-5; D gene uncertain. CDR3 length: 14 residues. Per germline, CDR1 SGHAT and CDR2 FQNNGV. Trimming removed 0 bases at V and 4 bases at J, with 9 bases between. The CDR3 bases are TGTGCCAGCAGCTTAGATTCCTCTAGAGAGACCCAGTACTTC. Protein sequence: CASSLDSSRETQYF. Drawing the rest from reference TRBV11-2 and TRBJ2-5, the complete variable domain is EAGVAQSPRYKIIEKRQSVAFWCNPISGHATLYWYQQILGQGPKLLIQFQNNGVVDDSQLPKDRFSAERLKGVDSTLKIQPAKLEDSAVYLCASSLDSSRETQYFGPGTRLLVL.

This clonotype was picked up many times. The chain combines TRBV7-9 with TRBJ1-4; no clear D gene. Per germline, CDR1 SEHNR and CDR2 FQNEAQ (reference sequence). The CDR3 contains 14 residues. V lost 1 base and J 8 bases, leaving 11 bases between the germline ends. The CDR3 reads CASSLGDWSEKLFF. CDR3 DNA: TGTGCCAGCAGCTTAGGAGATTGGAGCGAAAAACTGTTTTTT.

This clonotype was counted many times. The chain uses TRBV9 and TRBJ2-7; no clear D gene. V lost 2 bases and J lost 6, with 6 bases in between. Germline V gene data show CDR1 as SGDLS and CDR2 as YYNGEE. The CDR3 consists of 11 residues. The CDR3, as DNA: TGTGCCAGCAGCGTTACCGGCGAGCAGTACGTC. This sequence encodes CASSVTGEQYV.

This clonotype has a handful of counts. CDR3 nucleotides: TGCAGTGCTAACGGACTAGCGGGAGTAGGGAGCACAGATACGCAGTATTTT. This codes for CSANGLAGVGSTDTQYF. The chain employs TRBV20-1 and TRBJ2-3, with 13 bases matching TRBD2. The J segment lost 0 bases and the V segment lost 4 bases, leaving 7 bases of the junction unmatched. Germline loops: CDR1 DFQATT, CDR2 SNEGSKA (reference sequence). The CDR3 consists of 17 residues.

This chain uses TRBV11-3 with TRBJ1-4, with a weak D call TRBD1 (6 bases). Germline V gene lookup returns CDR1 SGHNT and CDR2 YENEEA. CDR3 length: 15 amino acids. V was clipped by 5 bases and J by 3 bases, with 13 bases between them. CDR3 residues: CASSLSTGPNEKLFF. In DNA form, the CDR3 reads TGTGCCAGCAGCCTATCGACAGGTCCTAATGAAAAACTGTTTTTT.

Remarks on this clonotype: The junction and the germline gene differ at one end; a read error may be behind it. The chain joins TRBV14 to TRBJ1-1; D perhaps matches TRBD1 (6 bases). Germline V CDR1 and CDR2: SGHDN, FVKESK. The CDR3 is 13 residues long. CDR3 DNA sequence: TGCGCCAGCAGCCAATGGGGGGCAAATGAAGCTTTCTTT. Protein product: CASSQWGANEAFF.

The chain carries TRBV5-5 and TRBJ2-7; 9 positions match TRBD2. V lost 4 bases and J lost 0; bases outside the gene matches: 5. This CDR3 has 15 residues. CDR1 is SGHKS and CDR2 is YYEKEE in the germline V gene (reference sequence). The CDR3 loop reads CASSLLAGTSYEQYV. CDR3 coding DNA: TGTGCCAGCAGCCTCCTAGCGGGAACCTCCTACGAGCAGTACGTC.

This clonotype showed up many times. The chain employs TRBV6-2 or TRBV6-3 and TRBJ2-1, with TRBD2 identical over 10 bases. Trimming at V came to 2 bases and at J to 5 bases, leaving 3 bases not matched to a gene. The CDR3 totals 15 residues. Germline CDR1 and CDR2: MNHEY and SVGEGT. The CDR3 sequence: CASSYGLAVNNEQFF. DNA of the CDR3: TGTGCCAGCAGTTACGGACTAGCGGTAAACAATGAGCAGTTCTTC.

The rearrangement links TRBV4-1 to TRBJ2-7, with 7 bases matching TRBD1. This CDR3 region has 14 residues. Germline V CDR1 and CDR2: MGHRA, YSYEKL. The V segment lost 3 bases and the J segment 7 bases; nucleotides outside the gene matches: 9. DNA for the CDR3: TGCGCCAGCAGCCAGGAACAGGGGTCGGCAGAGCAGTACTTC. Translating gives CASSQEQGSAEQYF.

The chain joins TRBV3-1 to TRBJ1-5; a weak D match, TRBD1 (6 bases). The CDR3 is 14 residues long. The V gene's germline CDR1 is LGHDT and CDR2 YNNKEL (reference sequence). V was clipped by 5 bases and J by 7 bases, with 15 bases between them. CDR3 coding DNA: TGTGCCAGCAGCGAAAGGGGGGACACGCAGCCCCAGCATTTT. Translated, it gives CASSERGDTQPQHF.

This clonotype was seen at least ten times. This chain joins TRBV11-2 and TRBJ2-5; D may be TRBD1 (6 bases). This CDR3 comprises 15 residues. Trimming removed 5 bases at V and 1 base at J, with 14 bases between. Germline assignment: CDR1 SGHAT and CDR2 FQNNGV. In nucleotides, the CDR3 is TGTGCCAGCAGCAGGGGGTATGCCTCCCAAGAGACCCAGTACTTC. It yields the protein CASSRGYASQETQYF.